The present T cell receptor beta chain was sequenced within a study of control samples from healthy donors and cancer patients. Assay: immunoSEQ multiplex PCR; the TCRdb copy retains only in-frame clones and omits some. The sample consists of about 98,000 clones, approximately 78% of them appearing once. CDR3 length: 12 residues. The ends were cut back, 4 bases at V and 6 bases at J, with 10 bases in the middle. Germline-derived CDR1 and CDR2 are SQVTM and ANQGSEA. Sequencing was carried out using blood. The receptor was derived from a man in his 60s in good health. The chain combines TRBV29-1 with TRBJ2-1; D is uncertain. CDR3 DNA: TGCAGCGTTGGGACCTGGGGCAATGAGCAGTTCTTC. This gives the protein CSVGTWGNEQFF.